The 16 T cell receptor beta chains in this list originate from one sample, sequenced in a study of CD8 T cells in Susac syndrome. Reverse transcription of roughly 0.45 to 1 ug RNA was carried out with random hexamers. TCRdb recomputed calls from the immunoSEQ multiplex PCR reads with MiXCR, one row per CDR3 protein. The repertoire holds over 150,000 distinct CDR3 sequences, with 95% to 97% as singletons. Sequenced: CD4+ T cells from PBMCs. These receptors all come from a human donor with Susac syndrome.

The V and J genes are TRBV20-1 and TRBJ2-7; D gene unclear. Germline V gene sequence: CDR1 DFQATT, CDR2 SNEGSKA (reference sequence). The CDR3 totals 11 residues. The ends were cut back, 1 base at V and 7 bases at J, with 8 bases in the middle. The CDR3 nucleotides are TGCAGTGCTAGAGGTACTGTAGAGCAGTACTTC. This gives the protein CSARGTVEQYF.

The CDR3 loop reads CAIRTPREETQYF. The CDR3 DNA reads TGTGCCATCAGAACCCCGAGGGAAGAGACCCAGTACTTC. The chain has TRBV10-3 and TRBJ2-5; D is perhaps TRBD2 (5 bases). V was cut by 6 bases and J by 3 bases, with 11 bases left in between. This CDR3 is built from 13 residues. Germline CDR1 is ENHRY and CDR2 is SYGVKD.

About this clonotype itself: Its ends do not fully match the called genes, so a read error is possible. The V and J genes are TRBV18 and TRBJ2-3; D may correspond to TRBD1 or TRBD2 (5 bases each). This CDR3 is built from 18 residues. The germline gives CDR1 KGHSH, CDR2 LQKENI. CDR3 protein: CASSTGDQGGLSTDTHYF. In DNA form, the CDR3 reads TGTGCCAGCTCCACCGGGGATCAGGGCGGACTCAGCACAGATACGCATTATTTT.

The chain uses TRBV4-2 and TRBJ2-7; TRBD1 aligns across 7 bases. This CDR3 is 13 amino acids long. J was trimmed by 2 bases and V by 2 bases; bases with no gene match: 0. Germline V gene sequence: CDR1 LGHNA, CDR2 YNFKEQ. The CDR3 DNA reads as TGTGCCAGCAGCCAACAGGGGGCCTACGAGCAGTACTTC. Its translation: CASSQQGAYEQYF.

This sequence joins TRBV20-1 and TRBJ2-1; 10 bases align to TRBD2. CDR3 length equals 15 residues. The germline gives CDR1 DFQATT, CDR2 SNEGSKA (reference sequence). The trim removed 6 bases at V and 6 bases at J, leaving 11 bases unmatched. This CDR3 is CSANILAGITNEQFF. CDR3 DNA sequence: TGCAGTGCCAATATACTAGCGGGAATAACCAATGAGCAGTTCTTC.

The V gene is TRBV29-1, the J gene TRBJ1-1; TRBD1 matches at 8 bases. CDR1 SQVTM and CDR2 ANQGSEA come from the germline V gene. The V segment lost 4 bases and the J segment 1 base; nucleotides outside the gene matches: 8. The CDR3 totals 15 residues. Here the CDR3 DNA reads TGCAGCGTTGTTGGGACAGGCGGGGGGAACACTGAAGCTTTCTTT. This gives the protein CSVVGTGGGNTEAFF.

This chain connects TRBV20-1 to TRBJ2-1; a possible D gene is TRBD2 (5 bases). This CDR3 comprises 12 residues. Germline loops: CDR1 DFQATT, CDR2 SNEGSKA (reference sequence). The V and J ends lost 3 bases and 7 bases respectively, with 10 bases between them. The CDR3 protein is CSASLGVNEQFF. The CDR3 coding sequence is TGCAGTGCTAGTCTCGGGGTTAATGAGCAGTTCTTC.

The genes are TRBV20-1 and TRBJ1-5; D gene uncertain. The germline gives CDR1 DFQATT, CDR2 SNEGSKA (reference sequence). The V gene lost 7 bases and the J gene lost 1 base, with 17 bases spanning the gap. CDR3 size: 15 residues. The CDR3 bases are TGCAGTGTCCGCGGGGAGGGTTGGAGCAATCAGCCCCAGCATTTT. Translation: CSVRGEGWSNQPQHF.

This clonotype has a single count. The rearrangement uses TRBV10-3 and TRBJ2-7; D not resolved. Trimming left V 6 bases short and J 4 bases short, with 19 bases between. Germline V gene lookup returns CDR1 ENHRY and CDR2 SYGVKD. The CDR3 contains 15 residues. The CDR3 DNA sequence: TGTGCCATCAGCCCTACCGCCTCCGGGCAATACGAGCAGTACGTC. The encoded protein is CAISPTASGQYEQYV.

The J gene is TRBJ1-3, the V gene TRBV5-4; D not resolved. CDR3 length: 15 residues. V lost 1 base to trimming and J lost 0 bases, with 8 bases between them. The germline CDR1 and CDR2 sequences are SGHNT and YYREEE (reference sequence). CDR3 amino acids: CASSLYPGSGNTIYF. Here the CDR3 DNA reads TGTGCCAGCAGCTTGTATCCAGGCTCTGGAAACACCATATATTTT.

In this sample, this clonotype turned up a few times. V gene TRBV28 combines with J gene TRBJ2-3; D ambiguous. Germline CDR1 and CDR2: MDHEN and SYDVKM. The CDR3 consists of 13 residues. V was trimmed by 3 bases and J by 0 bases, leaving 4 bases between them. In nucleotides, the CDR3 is TGTGCCAGCAGTTTGGTGAGCACAGATACGCAGTATTTT. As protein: CASSLVSTDTQYF.

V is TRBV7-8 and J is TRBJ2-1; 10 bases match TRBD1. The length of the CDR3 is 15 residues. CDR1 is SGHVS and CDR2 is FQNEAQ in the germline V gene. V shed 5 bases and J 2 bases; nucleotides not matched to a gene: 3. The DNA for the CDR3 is TGTGCCAGCAGCCGCGACAGGGGGCCCTACAATGAGCAGTTCTTC. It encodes CASSRDRGPYNEQFF.

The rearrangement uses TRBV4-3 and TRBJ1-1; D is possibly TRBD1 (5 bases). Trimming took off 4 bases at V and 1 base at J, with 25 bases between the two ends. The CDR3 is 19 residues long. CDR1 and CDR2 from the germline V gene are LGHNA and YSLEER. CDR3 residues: CASSPTRGDDASRNTEAFF. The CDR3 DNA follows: TGCGCCAGCAGCCCAACGCGGGGGGACGATGCGTCGAGGAACACTGAAGCTTTCTTT.

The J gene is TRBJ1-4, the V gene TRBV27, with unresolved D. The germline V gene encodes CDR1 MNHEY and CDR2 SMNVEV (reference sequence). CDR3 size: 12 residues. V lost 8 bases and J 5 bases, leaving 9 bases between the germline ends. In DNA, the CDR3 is TGTGCCAGCCGAGCTCTAAATGAAAAACTGTTTTTT. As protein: CASRALNEKLFF.

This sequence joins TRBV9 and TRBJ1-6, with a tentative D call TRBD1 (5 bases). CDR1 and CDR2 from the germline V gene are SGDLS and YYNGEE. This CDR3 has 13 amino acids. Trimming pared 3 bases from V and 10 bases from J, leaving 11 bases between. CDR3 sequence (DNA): TGTGCCAGCAGCGAACAGGAACGATCACCCCTCCACTTT. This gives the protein CASSEQERSPLHF.

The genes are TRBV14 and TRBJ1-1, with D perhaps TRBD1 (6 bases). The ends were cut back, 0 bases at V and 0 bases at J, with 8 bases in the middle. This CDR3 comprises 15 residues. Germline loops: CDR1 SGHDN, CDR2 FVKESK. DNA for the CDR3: TGTGCCAGCAGCCAAGACCAGGGGCTGAACACTGAAGCTTTCTTT. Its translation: CASSQDQGLNTEAFF.